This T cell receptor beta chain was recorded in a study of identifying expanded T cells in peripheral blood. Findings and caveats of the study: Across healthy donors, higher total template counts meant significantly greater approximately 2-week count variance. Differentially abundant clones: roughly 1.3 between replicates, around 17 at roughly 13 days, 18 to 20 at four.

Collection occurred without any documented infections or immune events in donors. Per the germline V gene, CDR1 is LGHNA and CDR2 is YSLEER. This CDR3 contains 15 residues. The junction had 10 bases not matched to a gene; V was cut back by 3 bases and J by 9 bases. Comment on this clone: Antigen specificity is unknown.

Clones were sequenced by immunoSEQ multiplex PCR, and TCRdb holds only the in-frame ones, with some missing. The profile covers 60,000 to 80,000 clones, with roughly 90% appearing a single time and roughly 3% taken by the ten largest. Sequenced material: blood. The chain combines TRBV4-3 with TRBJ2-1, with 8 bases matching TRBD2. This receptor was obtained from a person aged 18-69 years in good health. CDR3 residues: CASSHLSSGGREQFF. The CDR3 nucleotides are TGCGCCAGCAGCCATCTCTCGAGCGGGGGACGTGAGCAGTTCTTC.